Shown below are 26 T cell receptor beta chains from a single sample sequenced in a study of response to subunit inactivated influenza vaccine. A single record per CDR3 protein comes from TCRdb applying MiXCR to the RT-PCR reads. This table holds roughly 780,000 distinct CDR3 sequences, 18% found once. Sequenced here: PBMCs from blood, sampled 4 to 6 days after vaccination. These receptors were obtained from a man over 45 who received an inactivated influenza vaccine.

This clonotype has only a few counts. V is TRBV6-1 and J is TRBJ2-3, with TRBD2 identical over 8 bases. CDR1 MNHNS and CDR2 SASEGT come from the germline V gene. The CDR3 is 16 residues long. The V and J ends lost 4 bases and 0 bases, in that order; junction bases with no gene match: 6. For the CDR3, the DNA is TGTGCCAGCAGTGGGGAACTAGCGGCTAGCACAGATACGCAGTATTTT. Translated, it gives CASSGELAASTDTQYF.

This clonotype was counted between two and nine times. The chain uses TRBV5-1 and TRBJ2-1, with 8 bases fitting TRBD2. V lost 3 bases to trimming and J lost 3 bases; unmatched junction nucleotides: 2. Germline V gene data show CDR1 as SGHRS and CDR2 as YFSETQ. The CDR3 is made up of 14 amino acids. Here the CDR3 reads CASSWTSNYNEQFF. The CDR3 nucleotides read TGCGCCAGCAGCTGGACTAGCAACTACAATGAGCAGTTCTTC. Combining the CDR3 with reference TRBV5-1 and TRBJ2-1 gives the whole variable domain KAGVTQTPRYLIKTRGQQVTLSCSPISGHRSVSWYQQTPGQGLQFLFEYFSETQRNKGNFPGRFSGRQFSNSRSEMNVSTLELGDSALYLCASSWTSNYNEQFFGPGTRLTVL.

The chain combines TRBV20-1 with TRBJ1-2; tentatively, D is TRBD1 (5 bases). V lost 0 bases, J lost 4 bases, and 12 bases lay in between. CDR1 and CDR2 (germline): DFQATT, SNEGSKA (reference sequence). The CDR3 sequence is 14 residues long. The CDR3 loop reads CSARDTQDSYGYTF. The DNA for the CDR3 is TGCAGTGCTAGAGATACCCAAGACAGCTATGGCTACACCTTC.

This clonotype was observed at least ten times. This chain connects TRBV28 to TRBJ1-5; D is ambiguous. Germline CDR1 reads MDHEN; CDR2 reads SYDVKM. The CDR3 consists of 13 residues. Trimming left V 8 bases short and J 0 bases short, with 8 bases between. The CDR3 sequence is CASAGDSNQPQHF. In nucleotides, the CDR3 is TGTGCCAGCGCAGGAGATAGCAATCAGCCCCAGCATTTT.

The rearrangement joins TRBV7-2 to TRBJ2-7; 9 bases fit TRBD2. The trim removed 3 bases at V and 4 bases at J, leaving 4 bases unmatched. Germline-derived CDR1 and CDR2 are SGHTA and FQGNSA. The CDR3 sequence is 14 residues long. CDR3: CASSFSGGQYEQYF. The DNA for the CDR3 is TGTGCCAGCAGCTTTAGCGGGGGACAGTACGAGCAGTACTTC.

This chain joins TRBV5-1 and TRBJ2-1; D might be TRBD2 (6 bases). V lost 3 bases and J lost 9, with 13 bases in between. Germline CDR1 SGHRS, CDR2 YFSETQ. The CDR3 runs to 13 residues. This CDR3 is CASSSMGLLEQFF. The CDR3 nucleotides are TGCGCCAGCAGCTCGATGGGACTCCTTGAGCAGTTCTTC.

The chain employs TRBV2 and TRBJ2-1; possible D gene TRBD2, 5 bases. V lost 7 bases and J 7 bases, leaving 14 bases between the germline ends. Germline V gene data show CDR1 as SNHLY and CDR2 as FYNNEI. This CDR3 contains 13 residues. This chain's CDR3 is CASIPTWENEQFF. In nucleotides, the CDR3 is TGTGCCAGCATCCCCACTTGGGAGAATGAGCAGTTCTTC. Drawing the rest from reference TRBV2 and TRBJ2-1, the complete variable domain is EPEVTQTPSHQVTQMGQEVILRCVPISNHLYFYWYRQILGQKVEFLVSFYNNEISEKSEIFDDQFSVERPDGSNFTLKIRSTKLEDSAMYFCASIPTWENEQFFGPGTRLTVL.

The rearrangement joins TRBV20-1 to TRBJ2-1; TRBD2 matches 8 bases. The V gene end was trimmed by 2 bases and the J gene end by 0 bases; junction bases not matched to a gene: 3. Per germline, CDR1 DFQATT and CDR2 SNEGSKA (reference sequence). CDR3 length: 15 residues. CDR3 bases: TGCAGTGCTAGAATACTAGCGGTCTCCTACAATGAGCAGTTCTTC. Its translation: CSARILAVSYNEQFF.

This chain uses TRBV9 with TRBJ2-3; 13 bases line up with TRBD2. The CDR3 extends over 17 amino acids. With 3 bases clipped from V and 2 bases from J, the junction kept 6 bases outside the gene matches. Germline V lookup: CDR1 SGDLS, CDR2 YYNGEE. CDR3 sequence reads: CASSEGLAGDDTDTQYF. In DNA form, the CDR3 reads TGTGCCAGCAGCGAAGGACTAGCGGGGGACGACACAGATACGCAGTATTTT.

The table lists this clonotype with a few counts. Here the CDR3 reads CASSLEGQRSTEAFF. For the CDR3, the DNA is TGTGCCAGCAGCTTGGAGGGACAGCGGAGCACTGAAGCTTTCTTT. The chain has TRBV5-5 and TRBJ1-1, with TRBD1 matching over 7 bases. CDR3 length: 15 residues. V gave up 0 bases and J gave up 4 bases; unmatched junction bases: 6. CDR1 is SGHKS, CDR2 YYEKEE, per germline (reference sequence).

Here the CDR3 DNA reads TGTGCCAGCAGCTTCTCTGGCAGTCCTGAAGCTTTCTTT. It yields the protein CASSFSGSPEAFF. This rearrangement joins TRBV7-9 to TRBJ1-1; no reliable D call. The CDR3 has 13 amino acids. Between the trimmed V and J ends, which lost 3 bases and 6 bases, there was a span of 11 bases. Germline loops: CDR1 SEHNR, CDR2 FQNEAQ (reference sequence).

The chain recombines TRBV27 with TRBJ2-5; TRBD2 aligns across 15 bases. Germline CDR1 is MNHEY and CDR2 is SMNVEV (reference sequence). This CDR3 contains 15 residues. With 4 bases clipped from V and 6 bases from J, the junction kept 3 bases outside the gene matches. The CDR3 DNA reads TGTGCCAGCAGTTCGGGACTAGCGGGAGGAAAGACCCAGTACTTC. This gives the protein CASSSGLAGGKTQYF.

This chain links TRBV18 with TRBJ1-2, with TRBD1 matching over 8 bases. Per germline, CDR1 KGHSH and CDR2 LQKENI. V trimming: 5 bases; J trimming: 2 bases; junction bases outside the gene matches: 7. This CDR3 comprises 15 residues. CDR3 protein: CASSSGTGHNYGYTF. CDR3 in DNA: TGTGCCAGCTCATCGGGGACAGGACACAACTATGGCTACACCTTC. Variable domain in full (rest from reference TRBV18 and TRBJ1-2): NAGVMQNPRHLVRRRGQEARLRCSPMKGHSHVYWYRQLPEEGLKFMVYLQKENIIDESGMPKERFSAEFPKEGPSILRIQQVVRGDSAAYFCASSSGTGHNYGYTFGSGTRLTVV.

This clonotype appeared a few times. This chain links TRBV4-2 with TRBJ2-2, with a possible D match to TRBD1 (5 bases). The CDR3 runs 15 residues. Germline V gene lookup returns CDR1 LGHNA and CDR2 YNFKEQ. Trimming took off 2 bases at V and 1 base at J, with 8 bases between the two ends. The CDR3 nucleotides read TGTGCCAGCAGCCAACCTGACAGGAACACCGGGGAGCTGTTTTTT. Translating it yields CASSQPDRNTGELFF.

This clonotype was detected a few times. The rearrangement joins TRBV20-1 to TRBJ2-2; D gene uncertain. The germline V and J ends were trimmed by 2 bases and 2 bases, with 9 bases remaining between them. CDR1 DFQATT and CDR2 SNEGSKA come from the germline V gene (reference sequence). CDR3 length: 14 residues. This chain's CDR3 is CSARPTTNTGELFF. CDR3 DNA: TGCAGTGCTAGACCCACGACTAACACCGGGGAGCTGTTTTTT.

This clonotype was seen a few times. The genes are TRBV20-1 and TRBJ2-7, with a possible D match to TRBD2 (5 bases). V was shortened by 7 bases and J by 7 bases, with 17 bases between the two germline ends. In germline, CDR1 is DFQATT, CDR2 SNEGSKA (reference sequence). The CDR3 is made up of 12 amino acids. CDR3 region: CSGLVETGEQYF. As DNA, the CDR3 is TGCAGTGGGTTGGTGGAGACGGGAGAGCAGTACTTC.

This clonotype has at least ten counts. The genes are TRBV7-9 and TRBJ1-6; no definite D call. Trimming removed 6 bases from V and 10 bases from J, with 19 bases in between. This CDR3 contains 15 residues. Per germline, CDR1 SEHNR and CDR2 FQNEAQ (reference sequence). The CDR3 loop reads CASRRSGREGSPLHF. The CDR3 bases are TGTGCCAGCAGGCGAAGTGGGAGGGAAGGATCACCCCTCCACTTT.

V usage is TRBV7-9 and J usage is TRBJ2-2; D uncertain. The CDR3 is made up of 17 amino acids. Germline CDR1 and CDR2: SEHNR and FQNEAQ (reference sequence). V was clipped by 1 base and J by 6 bases, with 18 bases between them. CDR3 sequence (DNA): TGTGCCAGCAGCTTAGAGCCGCCGAGGATGAAGGCCGGGGAGCTGTTTTTT. It yields the protein CASSLEPPRMKAGELFF. Filled out from reference TRBV7-9 and TRBJ2-2, the complete variable domain reads DTGVSQNPRHKITKRGQNVTFRCDPISEHNRLYWYRQTLGQGPEFLTYFQNEAQLEKSRLLSDRFSAERPKGSFSTLEIQRTEQGDSAMYLCASSLEPPRMKAGELFFGEGSRLTVL.

The chain combines TRBV12-3 or TRBV12-4 with TRBJ2-3; the match to TRBD2 covers 12 bases. The length of the CDR3 is 15 residues. V trimming: 8 bases; J trimming: 4 bases; junction bases outside the gene matches: 7. CDR3: CASGLAGGYADTQYF. The CDR3 DNA sequence: TGTGCCAGCGGGCTAGCGGGGGGGTACGCAGATACGCAGTATTTT.

This clonotype has a handful of counts. One end of the junction fails to match germline, which may point to a read error. This chain joins TRBV7-2 and TRBJ1-2; no reliable D call. From germline, CDR1 is SGHTA and CDR2 FQGNSA. This CDR3 is 13 amino acids long. The CDR3 coding sequence is TGTGCCAGCACCTTACCAGGAGGCTATGGCTACACCTTC. Protein product: CASTLPGGYGYTF.

The sample holds a few counts of this clonotype. The rearrangement uses TRBV4-3 and TRBJ2-1; D remains unclear. This CDR3 contains 13 residues. The V and J ends lost 0 bases and 10 bases respectively, with 10 bases between them. Per germline, CDR1 LGHNA and CDR2 YSLEER. This CDR3 reads CASSQDLVWEQFF. In nucleotides, the CDR3 is TGCGCCAGCAGCCAAGATTTAGTTTGGGAGCAGTTCTTC.

This rearrangement joins TRBV19 to TRBJ1-5; D not resolved. V lost 8 bases and J lost 4, with 9 bases in between. The CDR3 is 12 residues long. Germline V gene lookup returns CDR1 LNHDA and CDR2 SQIVND (reference sequence). In nucleotides, the CDR3 is TGTGCCAGTGGCAGGACTAATCAGCCCCAGCATTTT. This translates into CASGRTNQPQHF.

V is TRBV28 and J is TRBJ1-2; D unclear. Germline CDR1 is MDHEN and CDR2 is SYDVKM. The CDR3 extends over 13 amino acids. Trimming cost V 6 bases and J 2 bases, with 10 bases left between them. CDR3 DNA: TGTGCCAGCAGGCCGGGAGCGAACTATGGCTACACCTTC. Residues: CASRPGANYGYTF.

This clonotype occurred a few times. The chain couples TRBV21-1 to TRBJ1-2; TRBD1 is the table's D call and was not checked against the DNA. TRBV21-1 is assigned pseudogene status. This CDR3 has 16 amino acids. In nucleotides, the CDR3 is TGTGCCAGCAGCCCTACTACTGGACAGCTGGGGTATGGCTACACCTTC. It translates to CASSPTTGQLGYGYTF.

A word on this clonotype: Compared with germline, one end of the junction differs, possibly owing to a read error. CDR3 sequence reads: CAMSERTPMNTEGFF. In DNA form, the CDR3 reads TGTGCCATGAGTGAGAGGACACCTATGAACACTGAAGGTTTCTTT. The chain uses TRBV10-3 and TRBJ1-1; a possible D gene is TRBD1 (5 bases). Looked up from germline, CDR1 is ENHRY and CDR2 is SYGVKD. This CDR3 is built from 15 residues.

The chain is built from TRBV19 and TRBJ2-3; 7 bases fit TRBD2. V was pared by 8 bases and J by 0 bases, with 5 bases of the junction left unmatched. The CDR3 length is 14 residues. Germline V gene sequence: CDR1 LNHDA, CDR2 SQIVND (reference sequence). CDR3 coding DNA: TGTGCCAGTGGGCCAGCGGGAAGCACAGATACGCAGTATTTT. The encoded protein is CASGPAGSTDTQYF.